The T cell receptor (beta chain) under discussion was sequenced for a study of post-analysis software for immune sequencing data (dated by TCRdb to the mid-2010s). Describing the broader study: Relapsing-remitting, secondary progressive and progressive-relapsing multiple sclerosis were recorded as disease courses, and subtype annotation was lacking for some patients. The patient repertoires were set against ten to eleven previously published healthy control repertoires from donors whose ages ranged from roughly 6 to 27 years. A subset of samples was prepared in parallel using single-end sample barcoding, then pooled and co-amplified after Illumina adapter ligation.

Libraries came from PCR. Sequencing used an Illumina HiSeq 2500. Unique molecular identifiers were incorporated into TCR beta cDNA libraries to reduce PCR and sequencing biases. Every 1 to 10 million input T cells yielded about 500,000 cDNA molecules, meaning each molecule approximated one T cell. The same protocol used for the earlier healthy control dataset was applied to prepare and sequence the patient libraries. Within a given batch, samples were prepared together, multiplexed and sequenced on the same HiSeq lane. On the authors' methods: MIGEC handled the raw barcoded reads, throwing out single-read molecular identifier groups before consensus assembly and CDR3 extraction. VDJtools was used for post-analysis of the clonotype tables, with diversity normalized by down-sampling every dataset to the smallest sample size. To correct batch-related cross-sample contamination, repertoire overlap clustering matched CDR3 amino acid sequences but not nucleotide sequences. TCRdb reworked the public reads: Q25 trimming with fastp, MiXCR clone assembly, productive beta chains retained. One record per CDR3 amino acid sequence lists the most common genes and DNA. TCRdb's processing, not the study's, gives the V and J calls here. A total of roughly 730,000 distinct CDR3 sequences appear in this sample, roughly 27% of them only once. The ten top clones hold around 0.56% of the sample.

This clonotype was seen many times. Its antigen has not been determined. Qualities for individual bases were not recorded, and no much larger clone is one base off. To demonstrate the VDJtools post-analysis software, TCR beta repertoires were profiled from the peripheral blood of 10 to 15 young patients with multiple sclerosis. The multiple sclerosis patients were children and adolescents between roughly 6 and 16 years of age. Measured from the cysteine to the phenylalanine, the CDR3 is 18 residues long. The read is trimmed to its CDR3 DNA, 54 bases read in frame from base 1. The V end loses 1 base and the J end loses 9 bases, and a stretch of 22 bases separates them. According to the germline V gene (reference sequence), CDR1 reads PRHDT and CDR2 reads FYEKMQ. Beyond this particular receptor, the publication reports: Significantly higher frequencies in patients than in controls were found for several TRBV segments, including TRBV5-6, TRBV5-1 and TRBV20-1. The control group was slightly older than the multiple sclerosis patient group. Direct clustering with F measure revealed strong co-clustering of samples prepared in the same batch, which led to a batch-effect correction. Normalized Chao1 diversity was significantly lower in multiple sclerosis patients than controls, suggesting substantial peripheral T-cell clonal expansion.

This receptor was obtained from a girl aged 5-17 years with multiple sclerosis. The chain couples TRBV13 to TRBJ1-6, and TRBD1 may be the D gene, going by 5 matching bases. Sequencing used blood. The DNA reads TGTGCCAGCAGCTTAGTAGGCGGGACCGCCAAGCAGGGTTCACCCCTCCACTTT. Translated, it gives CASSLVGGTAKQGSPLHF.